This T cell receptor beta chain was found in a study of identifying expanded T cells in peripheral blood. Whole-study findings and limits: Roughly two-week clone count variance significantly increased as total template count grew. Technical replicates showed roughly 1.2 changed clones; two weeks approximately 16; four weeks 19.

Using immunoSEQ multiplex PCR, the repertoire was profiled, and TCRdb retains in-frame clones only, with some absent. Of about 91,000 clones detected, 88% appear once; the ten largest clones hold about 4%. Germline lookup yields CDR1 SNHLY and CDR2 FYNNEI. J lost 4 bases, V lost 6 bases, and 7 bases had no gene match. CDR3 length: 15 amino acids. Comments on this clone: Its target is not known.

No infections or other immune events were documented during collection. The rearrangement links TRBV2 to TRBJ2-7; 12 bases line up with TRBD1. The sequencing sample was made of blood. This receptor was obtained from a person between 18 and 75 years old in good health. CDR3 DNA: TGTGCCAGCAGCCCCCGGGACAGGGGGCTGTACGAGCAGTACTTC. It encodes CASSPRDRGLYEQYF.